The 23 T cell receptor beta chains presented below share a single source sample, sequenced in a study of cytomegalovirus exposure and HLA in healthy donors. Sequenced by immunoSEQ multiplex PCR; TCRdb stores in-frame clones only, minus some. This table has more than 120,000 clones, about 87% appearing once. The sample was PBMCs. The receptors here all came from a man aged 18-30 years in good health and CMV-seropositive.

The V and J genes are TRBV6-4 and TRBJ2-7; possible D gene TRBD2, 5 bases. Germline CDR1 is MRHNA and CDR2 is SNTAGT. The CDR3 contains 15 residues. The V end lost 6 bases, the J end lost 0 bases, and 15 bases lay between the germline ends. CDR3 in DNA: TGTGCCAGCAGCCCCCTCCCGGGGAGCTCCTACGAGCAGTACTTC. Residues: CASSPLPGSSYEQYF.

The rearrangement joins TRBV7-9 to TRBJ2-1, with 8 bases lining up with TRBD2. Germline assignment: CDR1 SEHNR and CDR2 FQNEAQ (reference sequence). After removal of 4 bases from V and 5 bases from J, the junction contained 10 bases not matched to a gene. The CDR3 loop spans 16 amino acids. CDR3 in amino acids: CASSSGVLADDNEQFF. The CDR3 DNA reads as TGTGCCAGCAGCTCGGGAGTACTAGCGGACGACAATGAGCAGTTCTTC. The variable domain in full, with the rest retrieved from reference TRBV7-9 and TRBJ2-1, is DTGVSQNPRHKITKRGQNVTFRCDPISEHNRLYWYRQTLGQGPEFLTYFQNEAQLEKSRLLSDRFSAERPKGSFSTLEIQRTEQGDSAMYLCASSSGVLADDNEQFFGPGTRLTVL.

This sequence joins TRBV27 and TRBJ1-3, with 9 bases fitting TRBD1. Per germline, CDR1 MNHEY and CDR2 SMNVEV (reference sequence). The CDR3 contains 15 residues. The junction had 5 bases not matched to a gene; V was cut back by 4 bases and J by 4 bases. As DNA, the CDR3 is TGTGCCAGCAGTTCCCGGACAGGGGCCGGAAACACCATATATTTT. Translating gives CASSSRTGAGNTIYF.

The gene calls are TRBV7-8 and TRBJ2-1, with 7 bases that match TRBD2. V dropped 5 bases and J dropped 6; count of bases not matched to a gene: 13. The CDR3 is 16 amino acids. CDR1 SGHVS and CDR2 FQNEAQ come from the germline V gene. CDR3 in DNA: TGTGCCAGCAGCCGCCCGGGGCGGGAGCTCGGCAATGAGCAGTTCTTC. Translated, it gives CASSRPGRELGNEQFF. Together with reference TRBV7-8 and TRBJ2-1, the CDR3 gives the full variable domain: GAGVSQSPRYKVAKRGQDVALRCDPISGHVSLFWYQQALGQGPEFLTYFQNEAQLDKSGLPSDRFFAERPEGSVSTLKIQRTQQEDSAVYLCASSRPGRELGNEQFFGPGTRLTVL.

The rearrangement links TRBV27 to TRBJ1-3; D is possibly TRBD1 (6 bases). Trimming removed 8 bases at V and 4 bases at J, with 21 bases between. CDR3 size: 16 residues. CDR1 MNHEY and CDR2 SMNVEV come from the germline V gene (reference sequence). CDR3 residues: CASGLMGPGAGNTIYF. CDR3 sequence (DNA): TGTGCCAGCGGGCTAATGGGGCCAGGGGCAGGAAACACCATATATTTT.

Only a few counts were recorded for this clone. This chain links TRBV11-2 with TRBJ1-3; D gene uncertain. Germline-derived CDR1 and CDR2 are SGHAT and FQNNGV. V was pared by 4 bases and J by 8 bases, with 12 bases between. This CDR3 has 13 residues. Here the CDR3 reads CASSSPRGYTIYF. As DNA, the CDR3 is TGTGCCAGCAGCTCCCCTAGAGGGTACACCATATATTTT.

In DNA, the CDR3 is TGTGCCAGCAGCGAGGACAGTAACACCGGGGAGCTGTTTTTT. It translates to CASSEDSNTGELFF. The rearrangement links TRBV7-3 to TRBJ2-2, with D perhaps TRBD1 (6 bases). V was pared by 5 bases and J by 2 bases, with 9 bases between. Per the germline V gene, CDR1 is SGHTA and CDR2 is FQGTGA. The CDR3 consists of 14 residues.

The CDR3 protein is CASSLLGQGSSGANVLTF. DNA of the CDR3: TGTGCCAGCAGCTTACTGGGACAAGGGTCCTCTGGGGCCAACGTCCTGACTTTC. V gene TRBV13 combines with J gene TRBJ2-6; tentatively, D is TRBD1 (6 bases). The CDR3 runs 18 residues. Germline lookup yields CDR1 PRHDT and CDR2 FYEKMQ (reference sequence). The V end was cut by 2 bases, the J end by 0 bases, with 14 bases between. The whole variable domain, remainder taken from reference TRBV13 and TRBJ2-6, is AAGVIQSPRHLIKEKRETATLKCYPIPRHDTVYWYQQGPGQDPQFLISFYEKMQSDKGSIPDRFSAQQFSDYHSELNMSSLELGDSALYFCASSLLGQGSSGANVLTFGAGSRLTVL.

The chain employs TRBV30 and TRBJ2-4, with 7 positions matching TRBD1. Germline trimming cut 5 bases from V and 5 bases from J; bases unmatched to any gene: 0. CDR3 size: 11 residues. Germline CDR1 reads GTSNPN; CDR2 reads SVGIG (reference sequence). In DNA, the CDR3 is TGTGCCTGGGGGACAGAAAACATTCAGTACTTC. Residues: CAWGTENIQYF.

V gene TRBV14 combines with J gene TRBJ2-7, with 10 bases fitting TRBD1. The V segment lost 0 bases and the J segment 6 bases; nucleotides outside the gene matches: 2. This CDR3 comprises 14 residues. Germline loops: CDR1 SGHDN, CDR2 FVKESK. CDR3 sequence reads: CASSQETGGSEQYF. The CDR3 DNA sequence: TGTGCCAGCAGCCAAGAGACAGGGGGCAGCGAGCAGTACTTC.

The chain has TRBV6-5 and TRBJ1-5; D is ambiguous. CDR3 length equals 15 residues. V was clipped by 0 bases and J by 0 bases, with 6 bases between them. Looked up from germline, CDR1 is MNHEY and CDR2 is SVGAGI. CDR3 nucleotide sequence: TGTGCCAGCAGTTACTCCCCTTATAGCAATCAGCCCCAGCATTTT. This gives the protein CASSYSPYSNQPQHF.

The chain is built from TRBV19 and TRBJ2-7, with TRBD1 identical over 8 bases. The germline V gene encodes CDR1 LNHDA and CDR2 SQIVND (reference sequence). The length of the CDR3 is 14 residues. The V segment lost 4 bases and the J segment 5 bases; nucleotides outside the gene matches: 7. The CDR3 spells CASSTRTGTNEQYF. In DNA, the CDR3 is TGTGCCAGTAGTACAAGGACAGGGACCAACGAGCAGTACTTC.

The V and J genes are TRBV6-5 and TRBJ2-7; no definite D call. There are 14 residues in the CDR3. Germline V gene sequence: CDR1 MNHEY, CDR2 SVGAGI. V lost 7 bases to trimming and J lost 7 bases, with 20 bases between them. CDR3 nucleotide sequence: TGTGCCAGCACCCCCCTTCGTAGTTTGAGTGAGCAGTACTTC. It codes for CASTPLRSLSEQYF.

DNA for the CDR3: TGCAGCGCCCTTAGCGGGAGCCCACAATCCAACTACAATGAGCAGTTCTTC. This sequence encodes CSALSGSPQSNYNEQFF. The rearrangement joins TRBV29-1 to TRBJ2-1, with 9 bases matching TRBD2. V was clipped by 7 bases and J by 3 bases; unmatched bases: 16. Per germline, CDR1 SQVTM and CDR2 ANQGSEA. The CDR3 covers 17 residues.

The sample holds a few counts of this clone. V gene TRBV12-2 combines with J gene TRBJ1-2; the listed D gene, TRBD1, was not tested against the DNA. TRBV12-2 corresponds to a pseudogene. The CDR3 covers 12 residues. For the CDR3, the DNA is TGTGCAAGTCGCTTAACCCCACTGACAGGTACCTTC. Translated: CASRLTPLTGTF.

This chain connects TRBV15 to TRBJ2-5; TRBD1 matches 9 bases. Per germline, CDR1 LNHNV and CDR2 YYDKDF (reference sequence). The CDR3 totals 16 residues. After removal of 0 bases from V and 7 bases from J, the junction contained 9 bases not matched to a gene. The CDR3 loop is CATSRDWRQGDRTQYF. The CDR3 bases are TGTGCCACCAGCAGAGATTGGAGACAGGGGGACCGGACCCAGTACTTC.

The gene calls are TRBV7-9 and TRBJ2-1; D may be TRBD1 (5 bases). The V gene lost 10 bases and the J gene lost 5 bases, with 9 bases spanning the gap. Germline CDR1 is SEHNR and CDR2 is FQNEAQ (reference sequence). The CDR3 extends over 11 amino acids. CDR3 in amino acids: CAKGRDNEQFF. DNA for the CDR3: TGTGCCAAAGGCAGGGACAATGAGCAGTTCTTC. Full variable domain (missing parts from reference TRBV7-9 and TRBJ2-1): DTGVSQNPRHKITKRGQNVTFRCDPISEHNRLYWYRQTLGQGPEFLTYFQNEAQLEKSRLLSDRFSAERPKGSFSTLEIQRTEQGDSAMYLCAKGRDNEQFFGPGTRLTVL.

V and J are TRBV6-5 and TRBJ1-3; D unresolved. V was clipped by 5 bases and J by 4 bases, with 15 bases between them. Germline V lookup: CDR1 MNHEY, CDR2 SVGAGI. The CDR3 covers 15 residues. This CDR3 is CASSPTGEGGNTIYF. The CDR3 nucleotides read TGTGCCAGCAGTCCGACTGGGGAGGGAGGAAACACCATATATTTT.

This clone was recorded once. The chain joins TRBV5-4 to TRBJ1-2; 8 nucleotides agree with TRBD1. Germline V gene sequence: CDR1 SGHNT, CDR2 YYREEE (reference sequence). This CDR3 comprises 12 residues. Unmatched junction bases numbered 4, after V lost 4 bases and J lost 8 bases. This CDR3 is CASSQQGGGYTF. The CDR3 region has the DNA TGTGCCAGCAGCCAACAGGGGGGCGGCTACACCTTC.

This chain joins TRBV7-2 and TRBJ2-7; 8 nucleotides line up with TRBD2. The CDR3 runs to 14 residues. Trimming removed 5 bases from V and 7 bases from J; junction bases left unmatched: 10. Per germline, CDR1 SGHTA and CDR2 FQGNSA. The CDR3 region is CASSPRGGAWEQYF. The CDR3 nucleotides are TGTGCCAGCAGCCCTCGGGGGGGGGCCTGGGAGCAGTACTTC. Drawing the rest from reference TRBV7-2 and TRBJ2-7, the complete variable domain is GAGVSQSPSNKVTEKGKDVELRCDPISGHTALYWYRQSLGQGLEFLIYFQGNSAPDKSGLPSDRFSAERTGGSVSTLTIQRTQQEDSAVYLCASSPRGGAWEQYFGPGTRLTVT.

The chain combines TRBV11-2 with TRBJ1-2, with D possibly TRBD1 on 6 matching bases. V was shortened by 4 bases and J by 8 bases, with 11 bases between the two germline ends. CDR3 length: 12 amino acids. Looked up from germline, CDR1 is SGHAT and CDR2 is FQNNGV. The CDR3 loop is CASSSTGLGYTF. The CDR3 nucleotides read TGTGCCAGCAGCTCGACAGGTCTCGGCTACACCTTC.

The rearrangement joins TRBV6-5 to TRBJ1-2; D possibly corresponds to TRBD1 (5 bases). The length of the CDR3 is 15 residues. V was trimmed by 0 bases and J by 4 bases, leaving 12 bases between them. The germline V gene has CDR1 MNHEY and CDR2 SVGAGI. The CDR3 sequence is CASSYSGKGSYGYTF. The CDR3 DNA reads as TGTGCCAGCAGTTACTCGGGGAAGGGGTCCTATGGCTACACCTTC.

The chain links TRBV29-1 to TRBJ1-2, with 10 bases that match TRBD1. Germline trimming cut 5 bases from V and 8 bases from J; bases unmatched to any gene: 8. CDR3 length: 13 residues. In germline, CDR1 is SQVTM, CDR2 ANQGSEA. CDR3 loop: CSVRDRGFFGYTF. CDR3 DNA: TGCAGCGTTCGGGACAGGGGTTTCTTCGGCTACACCTTC.